The clone carrying this T cell receptor (beta chain) came up a few times. Its antigen is undetermined. Germline loops: CDR1 MNHEY, CDR2 SVGAGI. The CDR3 sequence is 14 residues long. Trimming stripped 4 bases from V and 2 bases from J, with 10 bases between. These data originate in a study of CD8+ T cells in alopecia areata. Broader study findings: Many expanded lesional clones remained in scalp and blood on tofacitinib.

Treatment of the sample: oral pan-JAK inhibitor, 5-10 mg twice daily. It was cDNA, reverse transcribed from extracted RNA, that served as the sequencing template. Data came from immunoSEQ multiplex PCR; TCRdb stores just in-frame clones and leaves some out. The table includes approximately 150,000 clones, about three fifths detected once. The source material was CD4+ T cells sorted from blood, sampled between weeks 55 and 70, from a patient treated with tofacitinib. The rearrangement links TRBV6-5 to TRBJ2-3; no definite D call. The source is a human donor with alopecia areata. The CDR3 loop is CASSLFLPTDTQYF. CDR3 DNA: TGTGCCAGCAGTTTATTTTTACCCACAGATACGCAGTATTTT.